This TCR beta chain was retrieved from a study of response to subunit inactivated influenza vaccine. Study-level findings and limits: Authors suggested each seasonal flu vaccination may recruit only limited numbers of new T cells.

TCRdb ran MiXCR on the RT-PCR reads and lists one entry per CDR3 protein. Of about 500,000 distinct CDR3 sequences listed, 15% to 20% are singletons. This clonotype was found a few times. What it recognizes is unknown. Germline V lookup: CDR1 MNHNY, CDR2 SVGAGI (reference sequence). This CDR3 contains 13 residues. Deletions cut 2 bases from V and 4 bases from J, with 6 bases between. The chain combines TRBV6-6 with TRBJ1-5; perhaps TRBD1 as D (5 bases). The receptor was derived from a man aged 50 to 69 who received an inactivated influenza vaccine. The specimen was CD4+ T cells sorted from PBMCs, collected roughly 24 months after vaccination. CDR3: CASSYPGNQPQHF. CDR3 DNA sequence: TGTGCCAGCAGTTACCCAGGGAATCAGCCCCAGCATTTT.